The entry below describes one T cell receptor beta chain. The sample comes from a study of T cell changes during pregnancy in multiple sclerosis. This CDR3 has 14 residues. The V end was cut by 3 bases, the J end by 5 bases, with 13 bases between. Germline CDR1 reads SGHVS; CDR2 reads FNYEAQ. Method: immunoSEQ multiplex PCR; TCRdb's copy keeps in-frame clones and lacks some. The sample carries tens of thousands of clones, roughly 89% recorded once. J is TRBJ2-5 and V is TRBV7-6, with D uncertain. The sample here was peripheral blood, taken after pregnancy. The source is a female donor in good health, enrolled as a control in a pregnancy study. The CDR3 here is CASSFDWPRETQYF. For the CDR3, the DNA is TGTGCCAGCAGCTTTGACTGGCCCCGGGAGACCCAGTACTTC.